This T cell receptor beta chain was identified in a study of T cells in localized non-small cell lung cancer. Remarks on this clone: What it recognizes is unknown.

TCRdb's copy holds only in-frame clones and misses some; the assay was immunoSEQ multiplex PCR. Counted here are tens of thousands of clones, 88% occurring once; the ten biggest clones make up less than 5%. Per germline, CDR1 SGHRS and CDR2 YFSETQ. The CDR3 sequence is 14 residues long. Trimming took 4 bases from V and 7 from J, leaving 12 bases between them. Study findings and constraints: Exceeding tumor, uninvolved adjacent lung had the highest T cell clonality. Because researchers sequenced only one region of the tumor, heterogeneity is still possible.

This sample comprised peripheral blood, obtained before any cancer treatment. J is TRBJ1-6 and V is TRBV5-1, with a possible D match to TRBD1 (5 bases). This receptor was obtained from a woman between 35 and 75 years old with stage I lung adenocarcinoma. The CDR3 loop reads CASSVGDWNSPLHF. CDR3 DNA: TGCGCCAGCAGCGTAGGGGACTGGAATTCACCCCTCCACTTT.